In its sample, the clone carrying this T cell receptor beta chain was seen many times. Antigen specificity is unknown. The V gene lost 1 base and the J gene lost 3 bases, with 16 bases spanning the gap. The CDR3 is made up of 16 amino acids. The data stem from a study of T cells in Graves' hyperthyroidism and ophthalmopathy. Overall study results and limits: Most expanded thyroid clonotypes above 0.001 also appeared in blood.

Amplification yielded TCR beta CDR3 regions, with RNA transcripts as the source. The TCR CDR3 was amplified in a first-round RT-PCR using the HTBI primer set. One entry per CDR3 protein, called by TCRdb with MiXCR from the multiplex PCR reads. Among around 500,000 distinct CDR3 sequences listed, under 15% were seen once. Clinical symptoms, serum thyroxine, TRAb, thyroid ultrasound and orbital computed tomography established diagnosis. Extraction of PBMCs used 10 ml of fresh peripheral blood. Sequencing was performed on blood. This receptor was obtained from a young woman with Graves' hyperthyroidism. This chain uses TRBV12-3 or TRBV12-4 with TRBJ2-7, with a tentative D call TRBD1 (5 bases). CDR3 protein: CASSLDQGSSHYEQYF. The CDR3, as DNA: TGTGCCAGCAGTTTAGACCAGGGATCGTCGCACTACGAGCAGTACTTC.